A single sample is the source of the 30 T cell receptor beta chains below, sequenced in a study of CD8 T cells in ankylosing spondylitis (TCRdb year 2017). Library construction relied on 5' RACE. Sequencing was carried out with an Illumina HiSeq 2500. TCRdb reprocessed the public reads (quality trimming at Q25 with fastp, clone calling with MiXCR) and kept in-frame beta chains. Rows merge per CDR3 protein into single entries with the most common DNA and genes. In this sample the table shows approximately 340,000 distinct CDR3 sequences, roughly 15% of which occur a single time. Together, the top ten hold around 0.99% of the sample. Sequenced sample: blood, either unsorted or a sorted T cell fraction (not recorded which). The receptor set was obtained from a male donor with ankylosing spondylitis or in good health (not recorded which).

This chain links TRBV6-5 with TRBJ2-7; D perhaps matches TRBD1 (5 bases). The CDR3 sequence is 14 residues long. Germline values: CDR1 MNHEY, CDR2 SVGAGI. Trimming left V 2 bases short and J 7 bases short, with 15 bases between. CDR3 DNA sequence: TGTGCCAGCAGTTACGGGCAGGACAAATGGGAGCAGTACTTC. This gives the protein CASSYGQDKWEQYF.

This clonotype came up a few times. This chain connects TRBV4-1 to TRBJ2-6; maybe TRBD1 (6 bases). The CDR3 loop spans 20 amino acids. Germline V gene data show CDR1 as MGHRA and CDR2 as YSYEKL. Trimming took off 1 base at V and 0 bases at J, with 19 bases between the two ends. The CDR3 reads CASSQGIDRSTNSGANVLTF. For the CDR3, the DNA is TGCGCCAGCAGCCAAGGGATCGACAGGTCCACCAACTCTGGGGCCAACGTCCTGACTTTC.

The chain links TRBV18 to TRBJ2-2, with a tentative D call TRBD1 (5 bases). CDR1 and CDR2 from the germline V gene are KGHSH and LQKENI. This CDR3 has 15 residues. Trimming pared 1 base from V and 3 bases from J, leaving 9 bases between. The CDR3 reads CASSPRGRDTGELFF. As DNA, the CDR3 is TGTGCCAGCTCACCACGTGGCAGGGACACCGGGGAGCTGTTTTTT.

This clonotype was detected only a few times. The genes are TRBV18 and TRBJ1-1; D may be TRBD1 (6 bases). The germline V gene encodes CDR1 KGHSH and CDR2 LQKENI. Trimming shortened V by 6 bases and J by 11 bases, and 22 bases separated the two germline ends. The CDR3 has 14 amino acids. CDR3: CASSPMGATPGAFF. The CDR3 nucleotides are TGTGCCAGCTCCCCTATGGGGGCTACCCCGGGCGCTTTCTTT.

This clonotype appeared many times. The chain has TRBV10-3 and TRBJ2-3, with TRBD2 identical over 7 bases. The trim removed 4 bases at V and 3 bases at J, leaving 10 bases unmatched. This CDR3 is 16 amino acids long. Per the germline V gene, CDR1 is ENHRY and CDR2 is SYGVKD. The CDR3 region is CAISAERGYQTDTQYF. Here the CDR3 DNA reads TGTGCCATCAGTGCGGAGCGGGGTTATCAAACAGATACGCAGTATTTT.

This clonotype was counted a few times. This chain links TRBV30 with TRBJ2-1; 9 nucleotides align to TRBD2. J lost 5 bases, V lost 0 bases, and 8 bases had no gene match. In germline, CDR1 is GTSNPN, CDR2 SVGIG (reference sequence). This CDR3 region has 16 residues. The CDR3 spells CAWSVGSSGVDNEQFF. CDR3 coding DNA: TGTGCCTGGAGTGTGGGCTCTAGCGGGGTGGACAATGAGCAGTTCTTC.

The chain couples TRBV29-1 to TRBJ2-1, with 12 bases identical to TRBD2. Germline CDR1 is SQVTM and CDR2 is ANQGSEA. The CDR3 loop spans 17 amino acids. Unmatched junction bases numbered 9, after V lost 6 bases and J lost 0 bases. CDR3 DNA: TGCAGCGTGACTAGCGGGGGTCCACAACGCTCCTACAATGAGCAGTTCTTC. Encoded protein: CSVTSGGPQRSYNEQFF.

This clonotype was seen a handful of times. This chain uses TRBV10-3 with TRBJ2-1, with 8 nucleotides matching TRBD2. The germline CDR1 and CDR2 sequences are ENHRY and SYGVKD. After removal of 8 bases from V and 7 bases from J, the junction contained 16 bases not matched to a gene. CDR3 length equals 16 residues. CDR3 protein: CAISGRERESGNEQFF. DNA of the CDR3: TGTGCCATCTCTGGCCGAGAGCGGGAGTCGGGGAATGAGCAGTTCTTC.

This clonotype was picked up many times. The junction departs from germline at one end; a sequencing error may be responsible. The chain joins TRBV5-1 to TRBJ2-2; 10 bases agree with TRBD2. Germline V gene lookup returns CDR1 SGHRS and CDR2 YFSETQ. The CDR3 consists of 15 residues. The CDR3 DNA reads TGTGCCAGCAGCTTAGCGGGAGGGAACACCGGGGAGCTGTTTTTT. Translated, it gives CASSLAGGNTGELFF.

CDR3 sequence (DNA): TGCGCCAGCAGTCCCGGGGCTAGCGGATACGAGCAGTACTTC. Translation gives CASSPGASGYEQYF. The rearrangement links TRBV10-1 to TRBJ2-7; 7 bases agree with TRBD2. Germline V CDR1 and CDR2: WNHNN, SYGVQD (reference sequence). V dropped 5 bases and J dropped 4; count of bases not matched to a gene: 8. This CDR3 is 14 amino acids long.

The genes are TRBV20-1 and TRBJ1-2; D might be TRBD1 (5 bases). The CDR3 spans 14 residues. Trimming took off 4 bases at V and 3 bases at J, with 15 bases between the two ends. Germline assignment: CDR1 DFQATT and CDR2 SNEGSKA (reference sequence). The CDR3: CSANTVGTDYGYTF. CDR3 bases: TGCAGTGCTAATACCGTCGGGACGGACTATGGCTACACCTTC.

This clonotype was detected only a few times. The V gene is TRBV28, the J gene TRBJ2-7; D not resolved. This CDR3 comprises 12 residues. The ends were cut back, 6 bases at V and 6 bases at J, with 12 bases in the middle. Germline assignment: CDR1 MDHEN and CDR2 SYDVKM. CDR3 region: CASRSRGREQYF. The CDR3 region has the DNA TGTGCCAGCAGGTCCCGAGGTCGCGAGCAGTACTTC.

This clonotype was observed many times. The V gene is TRBV7-7, the J gene TRBJ2-2; 11 nucleotides match TRBD2. This CDR3 is 17 amino acids long. Germline trimming cut 1 base from V and 3 bases from J; bases unmatched to any gene: 4. Germline CDR1 SSHAT, CDR2 FNYEAQ (reference sequence). The CDR3 nucleotides are TGTGCCAGCAGCTTAGAGGCTAGCGGGAGGTACACCGGGGAGCTGTTTTTT. Its translation is CASSLEASGRYTGELFF.

The V gene is TRBV6-1, the J gene TRBJ2-2; 11 bases align to TRBD2. The CDR3 loop spans 14 amino acids. CDR1 MNHNS and CDR2 SASEGT come from the germline V gene. V lost 4 bases, J lost 8 bases, and 3 bases stayed unmatched. The CDR3, as DNA: TGTGCCAGCAGTGGAACTAGCGGGAGAGGGGAGCTGTTTTTT. As protein: CASSGTSGRGELFF.

The chain is built from TRBV5-1 and TRBJ1-1, with D perhaps TRBD1 (5 bases). The CDR3 runs to 13 residues. Between the trimmed V and J ends, which lost 5 bases and 0 bases, there was a span of 8 bases. Germline V gives CDR1 SGHRS, CDR2 YFSETQ. CDR3 residues: CASRQALNTEAFF. CDR3 nucleotides: TGCGCCAGCAGACAGGCTTTGAACACTGAAGCTTTCTTT.

This clonotype has a count of ten or more. V gene TRBV28 combines with J gene TRBJ1-6, with TRBD1 as a possible D gene (5 bases). CDR1 and CDR2 (germline): MDHEN, SYDVKM. The CDR3 covers 13 residues. With 6 bases removed from V and 7 bases from J, the gap between germline ends came to 10 bases. In nucleotides, the CDR3 is TGTGCCAGCAGCACAGGCTTAAATTCACCCCTCCACTTT. This codes for CASSTGLNSPLHF.

This clonotype was observed a handful of times. The chain couples TRBV20-1 to TRBJ2-5, with D perhaps TRBD2 (5 bases). CDR1 DFQATT and CDR2 SNEGSKA come from the germline V gene (reference sequence). The CDR3 runs to 14 residues. V shed 3 bases and J shed 11 bases, with 22 bases lying between them. Here the CDR3 reads CSARAGLTRVGQYF. CDR3 DNA: TGCAGTGCTAGGGCGGGCCTAACTAGGGTGGGGCAGTACTTC.

This clonotype was picked up a small number of times. The gene calls are TRBV7-2 and TRBJ1-4; D is possibly TRBD1 (6 bases). Germline V gives CDR1 SGHTA, CDR2 FQGNSA. Trimming pared 4 bases from V and 6 bases from J, leaving 12 bases between. This CDR3 region has 14 residues. CDR3 bases: TGTGCCAGCAGCTCGGACAGCTTTTATGAAAAACTGTTTTTT. Translated: CASSSDSFYEKLFF.

This clonotype has more than one count but fewer than ten. The chain joins TRBV3-1 to TRBJ1-6; perhaps TRBD1 as D (6 bases). This CDR3 is built from 16 residues. The V end lost 7 bases, the J end lost 0 bases, and 13 bases lay between the germline ends. Germline values: CDR1 LGHDT, CDR2 YNNKEL (reference sequence). In nucleotides, the CDR3 is TGTGCCAGCACCCGGGACAAGGGCTCCTATAATTCACCCCTCCACTTT. Translated: CASTRDKGSYNSPLHF.

This chain connects TRBV20-1 to TRBJ2-2; D is unresolved. The CDR3 is 14 amino acids. Germline CDR1 is DFQATT and CDR2 is SNEGSKA (reference sequence). The V gene lost 1 base and the J gene lost 5 bases, with 11 bases spanning the gap. CDR3 residues: CSARVVTGTGELFF. The CDR3 region has the DNA TGCAGTGCTAGAGTCGTAACCGGGACCGGGGAGCTGTTTTTT.

The chain combines TRBV4-1 with TRBJ2-1; D might be TRBD2 (6 bases). The CDR3 totals 12 residues. V lost 0 bases, J lost 12 bases, and 9 bases lay in between. CDR1 and CDR2 from the germline V gene are MGHRA and YSYEKL. CDR3 nucleotides: TGCGCCAGCAGCCAAGATGCGGAGGGGCAGTTCTTC. Translated, it gives CASSQDAEGQFF.

In this sample, this clonotype turned up a few times. The rearrangement links TRBV12-3 or TRBV12-4 to TRBJ1-5; TRBD1 matches 7 bases. There are 14 residues in the CDR3. V gave up 7 bases and J gave up 5 bases; unmatched junction bases: 8. The CDR3 nucleotides are TGTGCCAGCATTTTTCAGGGGGATGATCAGCCCCAGCATTTT. Translated, it gives CASIFQGDDQPQHF.

The genes are TRBV20-1 and TRBJ1-2; D possibly corresponds to TRBD1 (5 bases). Trimming left V 5 bases short and J 4 bases short, with 17 bases between. Germline loops: CDR1 DFQATT, CDR2 SNEGSKA (reference sequence). The length of the CDR3 is 14 residues. The CDR3 nucleotides read TGCAGTGCTCGTAGGACATCAGCCTCCTATGGCTACACCTTC. This gives the protein CSARRTSASYGYTF.

Comments on this clonotype: A much larger clone differs from this one at a single base, so this may be a read error. DNA of the CDR3: TGCAGTGCTAGCTGGAGGGACTACGCAGATACGCAGTATTTT. Its protein product is CSASWRDYADTQYF. This chain uses TRBV20-1 with TRBJ2-3; 7 nucleotides align to TRBD2. The CDR3 is 14 residues long. Germline assignment: CDR1 DFQATT and CDR2 SNEGSKA (reference sequence). After removal of 3 bases from V and 4 bases from J, the junction contained 7 bases not matched to a gene.

This clonotype appeared many times. The chain joins TRBV3-1 to TRBJ1-1, with 8 bases aligning to TRBD1. Germline CDR1 LGHDT, CDR2 YNNKEL (reference sequence). This CDR3 has 16 residues. Losses at the gene ends were 1 base for V and 2 bases for J; bases not matched to a gene: 6. This chain's CDR3 is CASSQARTGFNTEAFF. The CDR3 DNA is TGTGCCAGCAGCCAAGCCAGGACAGGGTTCAACACTGAAGCTTTCTTT.

There are a few counts of this clonotype. This chain joins TRBV12-3 or TRBV12-4 and TRBJ2-7, with D perhaps assigned TRBD1 or TRBD2 (5 bases each). The CDR3 covers 14 residues. Trimming shortened V by 6 bases and J by 4 bases, and 16 bases separated the two germline ends. DNA for the CDR3: TGTGCCAGCAGCCTACCGGGACCGCTATACGAGCAGTACTTC. Residues: CASSLPGPLYEQYF.

This chain links TRBV9 with TRBJ2-2; either TRBD1 or TRBD2 may supply D (6 bases each). V was trimmed by 3 bases and J by 4 bases, leaving 13 bases between them. Germline assignment: CDR1 SGDLS and CDR2 YYNGEE. This CDR3 spans 15 amino acids. CDR3 in amino acids: CASSAQQGGTGELFF. DNA for the CDR3: TGTGCCAGCAGCGCGCAACAGGGAGGCACCGGGGAGCTGTTTTTT.

The chain uses TRBV20-1 and TRBJ2-5; maybe TRBD2 (5 bases). Germline-derived CDR1 and CDR2 are DFQATT and SNEGSKA (reference sequence). Trimming removed 5 bases from V and 2 bases from J, with 9 bases in between. The CDR3 sequence is 12 residues long. CDR3 nucleotides: TGCAGTGCTCGACTAACTCAAGAGACCCAGTACTTC. Translated, it gives CSARLTQETQYF.

This clonotype appeared a few times. CDR3 DNA: TGTGCCAGCATCCCCGACAGGGAAGCCTACAATGAGCAGTTCTTC. This codes for CASIPDREAYNEQFF. This chain uses TRBV12-3 or TRBV12-4 with TRBJ2-1; 7 bases are shared with TRBD1. V shed 7 bases and J 2 bases; nucleotides not matched to a gene: 8. The CDR3 spans 15 residues.

This rearrangement joins TRBV7-2 to TRBJ2-3; a possible D gene is TRBD2 (5 bases). Germline CDR1 and CDR2: SGHTA and FQGNSA. The CDR3 is 14 amino acids. Trimming stripped 5 bases from V and 0 bases from J, with 9 bases between. The CDR3 loop is CASSQRRSTDTQYF. The CDR3 coding sequence is TGTGCCAGCAGCCAGCGGCGAAGCACAGATACGCAGTATTTT.